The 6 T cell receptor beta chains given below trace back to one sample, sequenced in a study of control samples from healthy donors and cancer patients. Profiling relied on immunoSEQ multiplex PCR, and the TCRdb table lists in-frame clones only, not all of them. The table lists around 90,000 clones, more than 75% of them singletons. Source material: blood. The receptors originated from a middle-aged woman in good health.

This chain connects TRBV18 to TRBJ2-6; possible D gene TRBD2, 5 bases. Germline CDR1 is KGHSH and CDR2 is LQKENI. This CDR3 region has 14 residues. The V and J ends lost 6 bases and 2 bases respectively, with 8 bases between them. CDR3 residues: CASSDGTGANVLTF. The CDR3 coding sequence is TGTGCCAGCTCGGACGGGACTGGGGCCAACGTCCTGACTTTC. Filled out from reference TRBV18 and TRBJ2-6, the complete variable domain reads NAGVMQNPRHLVRRRGQEARLRCSPMKGHSHVYWYRQLPEEGLKFMVYLQKENIIDESGMPKERFSAEFPKEGPSILRIQQVVRGDSAAYFCASSDGTGANVLTFGAGSRLTVL.

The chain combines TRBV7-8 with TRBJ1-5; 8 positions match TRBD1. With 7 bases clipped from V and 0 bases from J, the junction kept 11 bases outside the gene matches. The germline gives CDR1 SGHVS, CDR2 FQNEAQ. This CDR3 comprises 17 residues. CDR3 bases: TGTGCCAGCACCCGGACAGGGAGGATGATTAGCAATCAGCCCCAGCATTTT. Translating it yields CASTRTGRMISNQPQHF.

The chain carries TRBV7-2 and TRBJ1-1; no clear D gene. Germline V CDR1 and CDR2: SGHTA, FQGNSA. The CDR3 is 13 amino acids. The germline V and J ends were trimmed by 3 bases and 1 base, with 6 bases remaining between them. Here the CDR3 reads CASSLTQNTEAFF. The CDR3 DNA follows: TGTGCCAGCAGCTTGACACAGAACACTGAAGCTTTCTTT.

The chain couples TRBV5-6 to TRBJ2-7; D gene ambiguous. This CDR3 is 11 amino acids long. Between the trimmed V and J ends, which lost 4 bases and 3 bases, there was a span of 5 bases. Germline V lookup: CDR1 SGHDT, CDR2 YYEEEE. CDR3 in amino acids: CASSSNYEQYF. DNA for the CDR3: TGTGCCAGCAGCAGTAACTACGAGCAGTACTTC.

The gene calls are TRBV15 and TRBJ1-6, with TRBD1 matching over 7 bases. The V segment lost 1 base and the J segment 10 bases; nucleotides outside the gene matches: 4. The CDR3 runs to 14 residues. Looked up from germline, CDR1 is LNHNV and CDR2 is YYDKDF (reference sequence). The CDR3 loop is CATSRGTGDSPLHF. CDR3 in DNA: TGTGCCACCAGCAGAGGGACAGGAGACTCACCCCTCCACTTT.

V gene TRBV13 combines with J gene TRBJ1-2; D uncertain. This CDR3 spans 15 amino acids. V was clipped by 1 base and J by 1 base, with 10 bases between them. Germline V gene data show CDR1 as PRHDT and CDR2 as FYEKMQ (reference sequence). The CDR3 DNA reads TGTGCCAGCAGCTTAGCCGGGTCGATTAACTATGGCTACACCTTC. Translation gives CASSLAGSINYGYTF.